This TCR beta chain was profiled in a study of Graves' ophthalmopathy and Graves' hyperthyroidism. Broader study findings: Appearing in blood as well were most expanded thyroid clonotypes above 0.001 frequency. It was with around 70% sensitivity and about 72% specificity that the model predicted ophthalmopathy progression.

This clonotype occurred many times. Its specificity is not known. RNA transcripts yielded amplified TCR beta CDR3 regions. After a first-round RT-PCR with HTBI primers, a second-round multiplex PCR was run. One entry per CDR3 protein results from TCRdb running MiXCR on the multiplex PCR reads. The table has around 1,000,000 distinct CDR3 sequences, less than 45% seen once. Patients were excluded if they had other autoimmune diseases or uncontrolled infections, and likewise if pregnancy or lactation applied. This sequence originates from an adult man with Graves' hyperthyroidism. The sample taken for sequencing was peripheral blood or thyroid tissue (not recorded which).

The DNA of the CDR3 is TGTGCCAGCAGCTTTACAGGGGCGAACACTGAAGCTTTCTTT. Its protein is CASSFTGANTEAFF. The rearrangement uses TRBV7-2 and TRBJ1-1; 7 nucleotides line up with TRBD1. The V segment lost 3 bases and the J segment 1 base; nucleotides outside the gene matches: 2. Germline CDR1 is SGHTA and CDR2 is FQGNSA. The CDR3 consists of 14 residues.